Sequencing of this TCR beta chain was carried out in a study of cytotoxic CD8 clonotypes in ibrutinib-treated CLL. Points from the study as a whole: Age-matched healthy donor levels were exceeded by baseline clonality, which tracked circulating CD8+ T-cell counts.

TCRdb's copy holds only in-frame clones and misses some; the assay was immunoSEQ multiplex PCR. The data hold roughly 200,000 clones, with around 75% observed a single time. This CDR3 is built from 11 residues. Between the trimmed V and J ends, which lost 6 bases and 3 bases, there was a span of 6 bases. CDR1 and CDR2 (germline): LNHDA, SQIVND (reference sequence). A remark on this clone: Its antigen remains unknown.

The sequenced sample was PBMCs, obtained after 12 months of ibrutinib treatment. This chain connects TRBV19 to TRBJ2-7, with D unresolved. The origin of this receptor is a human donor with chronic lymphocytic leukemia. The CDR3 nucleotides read TGTGCCAGTAGCGAACGCTACGAGCAGTACTTC. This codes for CASSERYEQYF.